This T cell receptor (beta chain) was captured by sequencing in a study of beta chain features in type 1 diabetes (dated by TCRdb to the late 2010s). Some background on the complete study: No differences in mean age, gender distribution, total cell number or subset yield were found between patients and healthy donors. A total of just under 110,000,000 sorted cells were examined across all samples, and RNA yield correlated strongly with the number of cells per subset. In the study, recently diagnosed type 1 diabetes patients and matched healthy donors were compared on the TCRB repertoires of their sorted circulating CD4+ T cell subsets. Whereas all 28 donors provided naive and central memory subsets, regulatory and stem cell-like memory subsets were isolated from just 8 patients and about 8 healthy donors.

This clone has just a few counts. It has no known antigen specificity. Per-base qualities were not stored, and no clone one base away is much larger. Here is what the overall study found, with its caveats: Because the HLA sub-analyses included only small numbers of individuals, any influence of HLA type on TCRB rearrangement was left unresolved. Because cDNA rather than genomic DNA was sequenced, highly expressing activated cells could have been over-represented, although no difference in activation and CD3 levels was found between groups. Type 1 diabetes patients showed a moderate but significant shortening of TCRB CDR3 length in all four CD4+ subsets. At VDJ recombination sites, patients with type 1 diabetes made fewer insertions and deleted more nucleotides, a pattern implying thymic rearrangement abnormalities. Naive, central memory and regulatory TCRB repertoires appeared to be more alike among patients than among healthy donors. PCR may preferentially amplify shorter templates, but because patient and control samples were amplified and corrected together, any resulting skew would affect both groups equally.

The entire amount of isolated RNA was reverse transcribed using the High Capacity cDNA Reverse Transcription Kit, so the sequenced TCRB transcripts were expressed ones. Deep immunoSEQ sequencing was applied to naive, central memory and regulatory T cell samples, giving an average of roughly 3.5 million total reads per sample. Sorted cells were lysed in RLT buffer, and RNA was extracted using DNase-treated RNeasy Micro or Mini kits according to cell number. Each cell subset was processed on its own to prevent cross-contamination, while patient and healthy donor samples were processed together. Using the immunoSEQ multiplex PCR, TCRB sequences were amplified from cDNA into 87-bp fragments spanning the CDR3 region. The amplicons were sequenced using the Illumina HiSeq platform. The authors processed their data as follows. PCR bias was computationally corrected using synthetic template baselines, reads within Hamming distance 2 were collapsed, and singletons that could not be merged were discarded. Reads were aligned against IMGT to assign V, D and J genes, CDR3 length and insertions or deletions at six rearrangement sites. Within each subset, clonotype counts were normalized to the number of sorted cells before true diversity and Gini coefficients were calculated with the tcR R package. Repertoire sharing was quantified using the overlap coefficient calculated on TCRB nucleotide sequences. As a proxy for the pre-selection repertoire, out-of-frame TCRB sequences from naive cells were analyzed. Sourced from immuneACCESS, this table was stored by TCRdb with only in-frame sequences that have V and J called. A share of the clones is absent; for the studies checked, an unresolved V gene accounts for under half, and the remainder has no known explanation. That table is the source of V, J and clone size, and D and trimming were worked out from the DNA. The sample has around 250,000 clones on record, 14% of them singletons. Jointly, the top ten make up 0.017% of the sample.

Each donor gave one peripheral blood draw, averaging approximately 0.12 L, which was collected into heparinised tubes. A BD FACSAria II and a panel including CD45RO, CCR7, CD25, CD127, CD95 and CD27 were used to sort naive, central memory, regulatory and stem cell-like memory CD4+ T cells. A purity above 95% was achieved for all sorted populations. Right away, PBMCs were isolated by Lymphoprep density gradient centrifugation and were stained directly, with no culture step. Samples were stained and sorted in pairs, with one healthy donor and one patient per experiment, so that batch effects were minimized. Input material: naive CD4+ T cells from blood. The cell subset or site label corresponds to: true naive CD4+ T cells. The receptor was isolated from a man aged 30 to 45 with type 1 diabetes.

The CDR3 region has the sequence CSASGYNEQFF. The nucleotide sequence is TGCAGTGCTAGCGGGTACAATGAGCAGTTCTTC. The rearrangement combines TRBV20-1 with TRBJ2-1, with no confident D gene call. For CDR1 and CDR2, the germline V gene (reference sequence) lists DFQATT and SNEGSKA. The CDR3 contains 11 residues, cysteine and phenylalanine counted. The kept DNA is CDR3 alone, 33 bases in frame from the first base. The V end loses 3 bases and the J end loses 4 bases, and a stretch of 4 bases separates them.